This T cell receptor beta chain was profiled in a study of naive and memory T cell subsets. The study, taken as a whole, reports: Each distinct alpha or beta sequence counts as one clonotype.

Per the germline V gene, CDR1 is SQVTM and CDR2 is ANQGSEA. The CDR3 is 15 residues long. The V end was cut by 0 bases, the J end by 5 bases, with 17 bases between. An equimolar mix of two oligonucleotides served as the beta constant-region primer for TRBC1 and TRBC2. Nested alpha and beta constant-region primers with the SP2 primer drove four PCR rounds on ligated cDNA. MiXCR, run by TCRdb on the UMI-ligation and nested PCR reads, gives a single entry per CDR3 protein. The data hold 30,000 to 40,000 distinct CDR3 sequences, with 15% to 20% observed a single time. This clonotype has a handful of counts. Antigen specificity is unknown.

The clonotype comes from a human donor in good health. The chain joins TRBV29-1 to TRBJ2-7; TRBD1 might be the D (6 bases). What was sequenced was effector memory CD4+ T cells from blood. The subset: effector memory, CD45RA- CD27-. The CDR3 protein is CSVEEEEAGAHEQYF. CDR3 bases: TGCAGCGTTGAAGAGGAGGAGGCAGGGGCTCACGAGCAGTACTTC.